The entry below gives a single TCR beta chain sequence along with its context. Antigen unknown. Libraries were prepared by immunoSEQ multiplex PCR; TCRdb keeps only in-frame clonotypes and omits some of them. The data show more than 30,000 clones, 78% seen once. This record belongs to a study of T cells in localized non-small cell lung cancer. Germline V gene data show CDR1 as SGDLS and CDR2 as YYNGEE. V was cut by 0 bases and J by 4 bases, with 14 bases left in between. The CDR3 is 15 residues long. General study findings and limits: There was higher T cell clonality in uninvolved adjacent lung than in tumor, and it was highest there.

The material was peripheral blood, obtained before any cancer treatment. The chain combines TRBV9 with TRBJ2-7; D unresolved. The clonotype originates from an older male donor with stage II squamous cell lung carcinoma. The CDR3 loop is CASSVDPNPRYEQYF. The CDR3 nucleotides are TGTGCCAGCAGCGTAGACCCAAACCCACGGTACGAGCAGTACTTC.